This TCR beta chain stems from a study of blood T cell repertoires in COVID-19. Study details: Collection of acute and convalescent COVID-19 samples took place in the United States, Italy and Spain. The cDNA or gDNA used as material had been derived from T cells, B-cell-depleted T cells, or PBMCs.

CDR3 length equals 15 residues. From germline, CDR1 is SGHRS and CDR2 YFSETQ. Losses at the gene ends were 4 bases for V and 4 bases for J; bases not matched to a gene: 7. Assay used: immunoSEQ multiplex PCR; TCRdb lists only in-frame clones, some missing. The table has 150,000 to 200,000 clones, 65% to 85% seen once. This chain uses TRBV5-1 with TRBJ2-7; 11 nucleotides agree with TRBD2. The TCR was taken from a human donor with acute or convalescent COVID-19. The donor label of this sample is uncertain. Sequenced sample: peripheral blood. The CDR3 loop is CASSLELAGVYEQYF. CDR3 in DNA: TGCGCCAGCAGCCTCGAACTAGCGGGGGTGTACGAGCAGTACTTC.